This TCR beta chain was found in a study of cytomegalovirus exposure and HLA in healthy donors. The PCR was carried out with 60 Vbeta primers and 13 Jbeta primers. Original methodology: An analysis performed later counted roughly 79 million unique TCR beta chains (roughly 11 million of them shared). Sequencing used immunoSEQ multiplex PCR; TCRdb keeps in-frame clones, though not all of them. The V and J calls and the clone size are those of that table, but D and trimming were determined from the DNA. The sample comprises 120,000 or so clones, 75% to 90% of which are singletons, and 1.5% to 2% rests with the top ten. Study-level points and caveats: A later analysis associated 15,000 or so TCR beta sequences with HLA alleles at a 0.05 false discovery rate.

Concerning this clone itself: The antigen is unknown.

The CDR3 has 16 residues. Germline CDR1 MNHNY, CDR2 SVGAGI (reference sequence). J was trimmed by 3 bases and V by 2 bases; bases with no gene match: 8. Sequencing was carried out using PBMCs. This receptor was identified in a man aged 35 to 55 in good health and CMV-seronegative. The chain joins TRBV6-6 to TRBJ2-7; 9 bases match TRBD1. In nucleotides, the CDR3 is TGTGCCAGCAGTTACCCGTCGGACAGGGGAGGCTACGAGCAGTACTTC. Protein sequence: CASSYPSDRGGYEQYF.